This T cell receptor beta chain was recovered during a study of shared clonotypes between healthy human individuals. Sequencing used immunoSEQ multiplex PCR; TCRdb keeps in-frame clones, though not all of them. This sample has more than 2,000,000 clones, with 85% to 95% found just once. The study's findings and limits: Expectations were that clonotype sharing among donors would be affected by sequencing depth.

J lost 3 bases, V lost 1 base, and 3 bases had no gene match. Germline V gene data show CDR1 as SGHAT and CDR2 as FQNNGV. The CDR3 is 14 residues long. Details on this clone: Its antigen is undetermined.

The clonotype comes from a man aged 18 to 29 in good health. Some clones in this sample may be carry-over from other donors' samples. The chain links TRBV11-2 to TRBJ2-7; the match to TRBD2 covers 7 bases. Sequencing input: naive CD4+ T cells from PBMCs. Noted subset: CD45RA+ positively selected. CDR3 DNA: TGTGCCAGCAGCTTAGGTGGGAGGGTCTACGAGCAGTACTTC. Protein product: CASSLGGRVYEQYF.